This T cell receptor (beta chain) stems from a study of T cells in women clearing cervical HPV infection. As for the study in general: Case blood was drawn when the lesion was first found; control blood after infection became undetectable.

Comment on this clone: The CDR3 end falls 3 residues outside the read, so it is completed with the germline J gene.

Genomic DNA, averaging approximately 1,200 ng per sample, yielded TCR beta CDR3 via immunoSEQ. Generated by immunoSEQ multiplex PCR, the TCRdb table keeps only in-frame clones and is missing some. This sample's table has over 30,000 clones. The CDR3 has 13 residues. The germline V gene encodes CDR1 GTSNPN and CDR2 SVGIG (reference sequence). Trimming stripped 3 bases from V and 0 bases from J, with 8 bases between. This chain joins TRBV30 and TRBJ1-1, with D perhaps matching TRBD1 (6 bases). The sample comprised blood buffy coat. This receptor was taken from a woman between 18 and 75 years old with a cervical HPV16 infection that either progressed to CIN3+ or cleared (not recorded which). The sequenced part of the CDR3 DNA is TGTGCCTGGAGGGACAGAATGAACACTGAA. Amino acid sequence: CAWRDRMNTE. The whole CDR3 protein reads CAWRDRMNTEAFF.